This T cell receptor (beta chain) comes out of a study of glioma-infiltrating T cells. Notes on this clonotype: The junction differs from germline at one of its ends, possibly a read error.

TCR alpha and beta CDR3 regions were amplified from RNA using iRepertoire nested multiplex PCR. TCRdb fed the multiplex PCR reads into MiXCR, producing one record per CDR3 protein. In the table there are some 5,800 distinct CDR3 sequences, roughly 27% of which are singletons. This CDR3 has 17 residues. Looked up from germline, CDR1 is SGHAT and CDR2 is FQDESV (reference sequence). The chain joins TRBV11-1 to TRBJ2-1, with 8 bases matching TRBD2. Sequences were obtained from glioma tissue, nonneoplastic brain tissue, or PBMCs (not recorded which). The TCR comes from a human donor with low-grade glioma or glioblastoma, undergoing nonglioma brain surgery, or in good health (not recorded which). DNA for the CDR3: TGTGCCAGCAGCTTACATAGCGGGGCGAGCCCCTACAATAAGCAGTTCTTC. Its translation is CASSLHSGASPYNKQFF.